This T cell receptor beta chain was sequenced for a study of T cell repertoires in cytomegalovirus infection. Study summary: Used in the study were CMV epitopes, some recently identified and HLA-C-restricted, others well-studied and HLA-B-restricted.

This CDR3 is built from 14 residues. Trimming took off 2 bases at V and 0 bases at J, with 5 bases between the two ends. The V gene's germline CDR1 is SGHVS and CDR2 FQNEAQ. This clonotype was detected many times. Its antigen is currently unknown. TCRdb re-called the reads through MiXCR, storing one row per CDR3 protein. The sample records 600,000 to 700,000 distinct CDR3 sequences, about 30% being singletons. Sequencing was performed on cultured PBMCs, taken from culture after CMV antigen stimulation. The TCR comes from a human donor in good health (CMV status not recorded). Some clones in this sample may be carry-over from other donors' samples. The rearrangement uses TRBV7-8 and TRBJ1-3; no definite D call. CDR3 coding DNA: TGTGCCAGCAGCTTACCATTCTCTGGAAACACCATATATTTT. Encoded protein: CASSLPFSGNTIYF.